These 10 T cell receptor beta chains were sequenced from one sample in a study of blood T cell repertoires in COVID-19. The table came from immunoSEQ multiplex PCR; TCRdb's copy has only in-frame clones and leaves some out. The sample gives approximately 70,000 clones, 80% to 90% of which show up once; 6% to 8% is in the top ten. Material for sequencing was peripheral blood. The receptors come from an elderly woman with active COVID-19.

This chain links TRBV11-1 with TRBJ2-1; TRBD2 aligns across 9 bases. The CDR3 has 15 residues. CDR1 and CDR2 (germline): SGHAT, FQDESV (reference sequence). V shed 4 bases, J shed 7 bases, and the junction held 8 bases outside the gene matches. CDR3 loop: CASSSGLAGVNEQFF. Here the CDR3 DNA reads TGTGCCAGCAGCTCCGGATTAGCGGGGGTGAATGAGCAGTTCTTC.

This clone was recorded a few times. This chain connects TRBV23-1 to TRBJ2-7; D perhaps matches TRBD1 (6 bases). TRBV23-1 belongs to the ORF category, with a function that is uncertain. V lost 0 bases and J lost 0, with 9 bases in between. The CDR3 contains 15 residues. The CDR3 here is CASSQSKTGSYEQYF. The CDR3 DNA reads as TGCGCCAGCAGTCAATCTAAGACAGGCTCCTACGAGCAGTACTTC.

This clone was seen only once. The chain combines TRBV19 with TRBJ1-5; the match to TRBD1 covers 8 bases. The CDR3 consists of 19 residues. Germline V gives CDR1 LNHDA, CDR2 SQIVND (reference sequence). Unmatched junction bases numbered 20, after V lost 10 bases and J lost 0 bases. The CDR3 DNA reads TGTGCCACCAACGCGCGACAGGGGCTGGAGGGGTATAGCAATCAGCCCCAGCATTTT. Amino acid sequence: CATNARQGLEGYSNQPQHF.

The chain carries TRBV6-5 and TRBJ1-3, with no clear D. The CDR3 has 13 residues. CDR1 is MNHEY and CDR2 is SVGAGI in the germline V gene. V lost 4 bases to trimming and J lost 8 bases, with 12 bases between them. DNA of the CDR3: TGTGCCAGCAGTTCCACATTCGCGGACACCATATATTTT. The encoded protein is CASSSTFADTIYF.

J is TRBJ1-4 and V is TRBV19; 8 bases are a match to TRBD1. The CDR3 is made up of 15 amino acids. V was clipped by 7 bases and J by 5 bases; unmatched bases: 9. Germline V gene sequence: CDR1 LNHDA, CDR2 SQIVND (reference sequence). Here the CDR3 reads CASKIGQGRNEKLFF. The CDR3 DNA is TGTGCCAGTAAGATCGGACAGGGAAGGAATGAAAAACTGTTTTTT.

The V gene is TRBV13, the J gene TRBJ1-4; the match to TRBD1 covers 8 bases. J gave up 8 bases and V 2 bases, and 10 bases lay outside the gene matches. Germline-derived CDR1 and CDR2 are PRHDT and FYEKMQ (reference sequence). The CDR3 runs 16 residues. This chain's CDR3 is CASSLSRGRGREKLFF. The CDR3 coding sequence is TGTGCCAGCAGCTTATCTAGGGGCAGGGGGCGAGAAAAACTGTTTTTT.

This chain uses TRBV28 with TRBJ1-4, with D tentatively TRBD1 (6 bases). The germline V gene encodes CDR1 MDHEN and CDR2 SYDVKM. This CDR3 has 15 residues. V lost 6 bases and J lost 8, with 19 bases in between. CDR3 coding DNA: TGTGCCAGCAGCTATACCGGGACACGGGTGGAAAAACTGTTTTTT. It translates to CASSYTGTRVEKLFF.

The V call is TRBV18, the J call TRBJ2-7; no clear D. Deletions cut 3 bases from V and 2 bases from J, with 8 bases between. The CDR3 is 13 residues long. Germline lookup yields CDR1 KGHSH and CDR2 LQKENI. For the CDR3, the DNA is TGTGCCAGCTCACCTATTGGCCCCTACGAGCAGTACTTC. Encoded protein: CASSPIGPYEQYF.

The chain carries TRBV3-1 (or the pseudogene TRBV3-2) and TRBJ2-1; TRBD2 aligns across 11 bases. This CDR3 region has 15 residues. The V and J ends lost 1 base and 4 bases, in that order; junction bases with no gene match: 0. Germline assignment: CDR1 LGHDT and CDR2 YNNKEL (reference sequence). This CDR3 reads CASSQGLAGYNEQFF. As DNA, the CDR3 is TGTGCCAGCAGCCAAGGACTAGCGGGGTACAATGAGCAGTTCTTC.

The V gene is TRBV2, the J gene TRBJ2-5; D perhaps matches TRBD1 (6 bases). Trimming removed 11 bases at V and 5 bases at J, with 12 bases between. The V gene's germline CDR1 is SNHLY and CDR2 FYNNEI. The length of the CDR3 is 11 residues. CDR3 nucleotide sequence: TGTGCCGGCACTAGGGGGGAGACCCAGTACTTC. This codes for CAGTRGETQYF. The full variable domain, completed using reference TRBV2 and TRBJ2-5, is EPEVTQTPSHQVTQMGQEVILRCVPISNHLYFYWYRQILGQKVEFLVSFYNNEISEKSEIFDDQFSVERPDGSNFTLKIRSTKLEDSAMYFCAGTRGETQYFGPGTRLLVL.